The rows below give T cell receptor beta chains drawn from one sample of a study of blood T cell repertoires in COVID-19. Some clones are missing from TCRdb's copy, which holds only in-frame ones; the method was immunoSEQ multiplex PCR. This table has hundreds of thousands of clones, around 83% appearing once. The sequencing input was PBMCs or T cells enriched from blood (not recorded which). These receptors all stem from a middle-aged man who had been exposed to COVID-19. The CDR3 runs from the conserved cysteine through the conserved F or W.

V,CDR3
TRBV23-1,CASSAGAYRTDTQYF
TRBV27,CASSPSSSGANVLTF
TRBV15,CATSREGVVGQETQYF
TRBV6-1,CASSDGAGMTDTQYF
TRBV14,CASSRQTGSGYTF
TRBV5-1,CASSLGALGGYTF
TRBV25-1,CASSPTGQGRGDTQYF
TRBV24-1,CATSDPRDWANEQFF
TRBV6-5,CAFRQGVNTDTQYF
TRBV6-6,CASTGLASTDTQYF
TRBV2,CASTSGGLSYNEQFF
TRBV19,CASRARGGRGEKLFF
TRBV7-7,CASSLGRTGLTDTQYF
TRBV11-1,CASSLDQGSEQFF
TRBV27,CASNLRGTGELFF
TRBV15,CATSSQTGRNQPQHF
TRBV20-1,CSASGQGHKDTQYF
TRBV19,CASRAGQGLGGNQPQHF
TRBV5-4,CASSLGAGVLFF
TRBV11-1,CASSFAGGVYEQYF
TRBV27,CASGYSYEQYF
TRBV21-1,CASIEPPRGGYGYTF
TRBV5-1,CASSSERGTDTQYF
TRBV18,CASSPPQTKETQYF
TRBV2,CARGTSYEQYF
TRBV11-2,CASSFVAGPGELFF